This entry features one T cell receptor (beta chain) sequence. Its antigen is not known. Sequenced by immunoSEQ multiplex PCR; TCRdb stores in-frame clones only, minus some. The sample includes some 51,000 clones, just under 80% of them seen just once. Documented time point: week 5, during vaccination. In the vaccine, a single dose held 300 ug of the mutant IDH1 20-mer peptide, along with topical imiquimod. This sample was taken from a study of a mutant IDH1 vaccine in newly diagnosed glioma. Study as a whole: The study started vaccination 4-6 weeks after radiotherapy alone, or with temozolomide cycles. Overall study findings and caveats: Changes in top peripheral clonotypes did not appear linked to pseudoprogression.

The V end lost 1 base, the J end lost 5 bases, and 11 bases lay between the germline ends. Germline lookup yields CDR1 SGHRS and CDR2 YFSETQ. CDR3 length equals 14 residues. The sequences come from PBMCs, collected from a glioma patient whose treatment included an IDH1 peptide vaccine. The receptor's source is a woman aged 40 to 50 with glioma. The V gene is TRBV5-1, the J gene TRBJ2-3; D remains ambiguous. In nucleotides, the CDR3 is TGCGCCAGCAGCTTGTTCGGGCTGCAAGATACGCAGTATTTT. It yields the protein CASSLFGLQDTQYF.